This TCR beta chain was profiled in a study of CD8+ T cells in alopecia areata. This clone was seen more than once but under ten times. Following extraction, RNA underwent reverse transcription to cDNA, which served as the sequencing template. Produced via immunoSEQ multiplex PCR; TCRdb's table is partial and in-frame only. The data contain about 94,000 clones, about two thirds of them singletons. With 5 bases clipped from V and 5 bases from J, the junction kept 4 bases outside the gene matches. Germline CDR1 reads LNHDA; CDR2 reads SQIVND (reference sequence). The CDR3 length is 13 residues. The treatment: oral pan-JAK inhibitor, 5-10 mg twice daily.

The TCR originated in a human donor with alopecia areata. This chain joins TRBV19 and TRBJ1-2, with 8 bases matching TRBD1. The specimen comprised CD8+ T cells sorted from blood, sampled at approximately week 42, from a patient treated with tofacitinib. For the CDR3, the DNA is TGTGCCAGTAGTCTGGGACAGGTGTATGGCTACACCTTC. It specifies CASSLGQVYGYTF.